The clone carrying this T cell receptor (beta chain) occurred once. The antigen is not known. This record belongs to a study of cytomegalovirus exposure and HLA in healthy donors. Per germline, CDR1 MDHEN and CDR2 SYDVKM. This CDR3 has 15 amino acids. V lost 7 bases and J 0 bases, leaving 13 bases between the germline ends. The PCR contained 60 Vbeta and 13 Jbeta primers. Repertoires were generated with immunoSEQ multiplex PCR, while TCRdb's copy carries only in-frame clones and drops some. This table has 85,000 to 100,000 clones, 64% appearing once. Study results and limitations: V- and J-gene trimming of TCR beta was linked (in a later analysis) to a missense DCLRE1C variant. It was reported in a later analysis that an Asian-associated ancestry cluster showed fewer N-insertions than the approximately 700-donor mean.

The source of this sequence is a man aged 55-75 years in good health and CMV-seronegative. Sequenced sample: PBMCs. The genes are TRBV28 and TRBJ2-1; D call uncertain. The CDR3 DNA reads TGTGCCAGCACCACAGCAGTAAGCTCCTACAATGAGCAGTTCTTC. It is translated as CASTTAVSSYNEQFF.